This T cell receptor beta chain was retrieved from a study of cytomegalovirus exposure and HLA in healthy donors. Sequenced by immunoSEQ multiplex PCR; TCRdb stores in-frame clones only, minus some. The table includes roughly 270,000 clones, around 87% detected once. Germline CDR1 reads MNHEY; CDR2 reads SMNVEV (reference sequence). This CDR3 is built from 18 residues. Trimming stripped 5 bases from V and 0 bases from J, with 20 bases between. Among the 100 to 150 subjects of the validation cohort, separate from the roughly 600-subject first cohort, were the donors. This TCR derives from a woman aged 18 to 35 in good health and CMV-seronegative. The chain recombines TRBV27 with TRBJ1-5; no firm D call. Sequences were obtained from PBMCs. The CDR3 sequence is CASSITGGAGNSNQPQHF. CDR3 in DNA: TGTGCCAGCAGTATAACCGGAGGTGCTGGTAATAGCAATCAGCCCCAGCATTTT.